This entry lists 18 T cell receptor beta chains sequenced from one sample in a study of blood T cell repertoires in COVID-19. TCRdb's copy holds only in-frame clones and misses some; the assay was immunoSEQ multiplex PCR. Of 500,000 to 600,000 clones listed, approximately 88% are singletons. Sequencing was performed on peripheral blood. The source is a woman aged 50 to 60 with COVID-19, enrolled during active disease.

The V and J genes are TRBV6-5 and TRBJ2-5, with D maybe TRBD1 (5 bases). Germline CDR1 and CDR2: MNHEY and SVGAGI. The CDR3 loop spans 14 amino acids. V lost 6 bases and J 0 bases, leaving 11 bases between the germline ends. The CDR3, as DNA: TGTGCCAGCAGCTCACCAGGGTACCAAGAGACCCAGTACTTC. It codes for CASSSPGYQETQYF.

The chain recombines TRBV15 with TRBJ1-5; D not resolved. Germline V lookup: CDR1 LNHNV, CDR2 YYDKDF (reference sequence). The V end was cut by 4 bases, the J end by 2 bases, with 3 bases between. The CDR3 spans 12 residues. The CDR3 protein is CATSIGNQPQHF. DNA for the CDR3: TGTGCCACCAGCATCGGCAATCAGCCCCAGCATTTT. The whole variable domain, remainder taken from reference TRBV15 and TRBJ1-5, is DAMVIQNPRYQVTQFGKPVTLSCSQTLNHNVMYWYQQKSSQAPKLLFHYYDKDFNNEADTPDNFQSRRPNTSFCFLDIRSPGLGDTAMYLCATSIGNQPQHFGDGTRLSIL.

CDR3 in DNA: TGTGCCAGCTCACCACGGGGACAGGCGAACCAGCCCCAGCATTTT. Protein: CASSPRGQANQPQHF. The genes are TRBV18 and TRBJ1-5, with 8 bases matching TRBD1. Germline CDR1 KGHSH, CDR2 LQKENI. The CDR3 is 15 residues long. With 1 base clipped from V and 7 bases from J, the junction kept 6 bases outside the gene matches. Full variable domain (remainder filled in from reference TRBV18 and TRBJ1-5): NAGVMQNPRHLVRRRGQEARLRCSPMKGHSHVYWYRQLPEEGLKFMVYLQKENIIDESGMPKERFSAEFPKEGPSILRIQQVVRGDSAAYFCASSPRGQANQPQHFGDGTRLSIL.

The rearrangement links TRBV9 to TRBJ2-3, with 8 bases matching TRBD1. Germline CDR1 and CDR2: SGDLS and YYNGEE. V trimming: 4 bases; J trimming: 0 bases; junction bases outside the gene matches: 13. CDR3 length equals 18 residues. The CDR3 DNA reads TGTGCCAGCAGCATGAGACAGGGGCTTCTATCTAGCACAGATACGCAGTATTTT. Its translation is CASSMRQGLLSSTDTQYF.

The CDR3 DNA is TGTGCCAGCAGAGCGTCGGGTCAATACACTGAAGCTTTCTTT. Amino acids: CASRASGQYTEAFF. This rearrangement joins TRBV6-5 to TRBJ1-1; D uncertain. V was clipped by 6 bases and J by 3 bases, with 14 bases between them. The CDR3 is 14 amino acids. Germline loops: CDR1 MNHEY, CDR2 SVGAGI.

This clone was seen only a few times. V gene TRBV24-1 combines with J gene TRBJ2-1; TRBD1 aligns across 10 bases. The CDR3 extends over 15 amino acids. Germline CDR1 reads KGHDR; CDR2 reads SFDVKD. J was trimmed by 12 bases and V by 4 bases; bases with no gene match: 11. The CDR3 reads CATSDPPGQGRGQFF. As DNA, the CDR3 is TGTGCCACCAGTGACCCACCGGGACAGGGGAGGGGGCAGTTCTTC.

The chain is built from TRBV29-1 and TRBJ2-1; 7 bases fit TRBD2. The CDR3 runs 13 residues. V was clipped by 3 bases and J by 8 bases; unmatched bases: 7. Germline assignment: CDR1 SQVTM and CDR2 ANQGSEA. In nucleotides, the CDR3 is TGCAGCGTTGACCGTTCACGGGGGGATGAGCAGTTCTTC. Encoded protein: CSVDRSRGDEQFF.

The chain joins TRBV7-8 to TRBJ2-7; D perhaps matches TRBD1 (5 bases). Germline lookup yields CDR1 SGHVS and CDR2 FQNEAQ. V lost 3 bases and J lost 5, with 8 bases in between. The CDR3 has 12 amino acids. CDR3 protein: CASSFTGDEQYF. The CDR3 DNA reads TGTGCCAGCAGCTTTACAGGCGACGAGCAGTACTTC.

The V gene is TRBV29-1, the J gene TRBJ1-1; D gene unclear. The V end was cut by 5 bases, the J end by 8 bases, with 18 bases between. The germline V gene encodes CDR1 SQVTM and CDR2 ANQGSEA. The CDR3 length is 13 residues. DNA for the CDR3: TGCAGCGTTCTTGGTCAGTTTTCCTCCGAAGCTTTCTTT. This sequence encodes CSVLGQFSSEAFF.

This clone has a single count. The chain combines TRBV5-1 with TRBJ1-2; D not certain. This CDR3 comprises 14 residues. V gave up 2 bases and J gave up 2 bases, with 10 bases separating them. CDR1 and CDR2 from the germline V gene are SGHRS and YFSETQ. The CDR3 sequence is CASSFGSTNYGYTF. CDR3 nucleotides: TGCGCCAGCAGCTTTGGCAGTACAAACTATGGCTACACCTTC.

V and J are TRBV5-4 and TRBJ1-2, with D unresolved. The CDR3 consists of 16 residues. CDR1 and CDR2 (germline): SGHNT, YYREEE (reference sequence). The V gene lost 3 bases and the J gene lost 4 bases, with 19 bases spanning the gap. This CDR3 is CASSSPRAGTIYGYTF. The CDR3 bases are TGTGCCAGCAGCTCCCCAAGAGCAGGAACCATCTATGGCTACACCTTC.

This chain links TRBV27 with TRBJ1-6; D not certain. This CDR3 contains 16 residues. Per germline, CDR1 MNHEY and CDR2 SMNVEV (reference sequence). The ends were cut back, 9 bases at V and 9 bases at J, with 24 bases in the middle. CDR3 loop: CARGPQVPAEGSPLHF. CDR3 DNA sequence: TGTGCCAGGGGCCCCCAAGTACCGGCCGAGGGTTCACCCCTCCACTTT.

In DNA form, the CDR3 reads TGTGCCAGCAGCTCAGCGGGGTCTAAGGAGACGCAGTATTTT. Translation gives CASSSAGSKETQYF. The V gene is TRBV5-6, the J gene TRBJ2-3, with 7 nucleotides matching TRBD2. The germline V gene encodes CDR1 SGHDT and CDR2 YYEEEE. V dropped 3 bases and J dropped 9; count of bases not matched to a gene: 10. The CDR3 is made up of 14 amino acids.

The chain uses TRBV3-1 (or the pseudogene TRBV3-2) and TRBJ1-1; 7 bases map to TRBD1. CDR3 length: 13 residues. Germline CDR1 is LGHDT and CDR2 is YNNKEL (reference sequence). V shed 5 bases and J 11 bases; nucleotides not matched to a gene: 11. DNA for the CDR3: TGTGCCAGCAGCTTTAACAGGGGCTTGGGGGCTTTCTTT. Encoded protein: CASSFNRGLGAFF.

The CDR3 region is CASSQSTGVSGTEAFF. Here the CDR3 DNA reads TGCGCCAGCAGCCAATCTACAGGGGTTTCTGGCACTGAAGCTTTCTTT. The chain recombines TRBV4-1 with TRBJ1-1, with TRBD1 identical over 7 bases. V dropped 2 bases and J dropped 4; count of bases not matched to a gene: 10. The CDR3 is 16 residues long. Germline loops: CDR1 MGHRA, CDR2 YSYEKL.

The V and J genes are TRBV10-3 and TRBJ1-4, with D perhaps matching TRBD1 (6 bases). This CDR3 region has 14 residues. Looked up from germline, CDR1 is ENHRY and CDR2 is SYGVKD. Trimming took 3 bases from V and 8 from J, leaving 13 bases between them. The CDR3 region is CAISDPGTREKLFF. CDR3 bases: TGTGCCATCAGTGATCCCGGGACAAGGGAAAAACTGTTTTTT.

The chain links TRBV11-2 to TRBJ2-3; 7 nucleotides line up with TRBD1. Germline CDR1 is SGHAT and CDR2 is FQNNGV. V shed 5 bases and J 0 bases; nucleotides not matched to a gene: 5. This CDR3 comprises 15 residues. CDR3 in amino acids: CASSETGSSTDTQYF. In DNA, the CDR3 is TGTGCCAGCAGCGAGACAGGGTCTAGCACAGATACGCAGTATTTT.

This chain uses TRBV10-1 with TRBJ2-7; weak D call: TRBD1 (6 bases). Looked up from germline, CDR1 is WNHNN and CDR2 is SYGVQD (reference sequence). This CDR3 has 14 amino acids. V was shortened by 0 bases and J by 4 bases, with 10 bases between the two germline ends. CDR3 DNA sequence: TGCGCCAGCAGTGAGTCGGGACAAACATACGAGCAGTACTTC. Protein: CASSESGQTYEQYF.